This passage covers 27 T cell receptor beta chains from one sample sequenced in a study of shared clonotypes between healthy human individuals. CD8 cells regarded as naive lacked CD45RO, were positively chosen for CCR7, and omitted terminally differentiated effector memory CD45RA+ cells. Sequencing used immunoSEQ multiplex PCR; TCRdb keeps in-frame clones, though not all of them. The sample holds around 2.1 million clones; 93% are singletons and the top ten take 1.5% to 2%. Sequenced sample: naive CD8+ T cells from PBMCs. The source of these receptors is a man aged 18 to 29 in good health. Some clones in this sample may be carry-over from other donors' samples.

This rearrangement joins TRBV6-1 to TRBJ2-7; D uncertain. V shed 7 bases and J shed 2 bases, with 6 bases lying between them. CDR3 size: 11 residues. Germline V gives CDR1 MNHNS, CDR2 SASEGT. CDR3 sequence reads: CASKLTYEQYF. Here the CDR3 DNA reads TGTGCCAGCAAACTTACCTACGAGCAGTACTTC.

This clone occurred once. V usage is TRBV7-9 and J usage is TRBJ2-1, with 8 bases matching TRBD1. V was clipped by 5 bases and J by 2 bases; unmatched bases: 8. This CDR3 spans 16 amino acids. CDR1 is SEHNR, CDR2 FQNEAQ, per germline (reference sequence). The CDR3 DNA reads as TGTGCCAGCAGCCCATCCTGGACAGGGCCCTACAATGAGCAGTTCTTC. Translation: CASSPSWTGPYNEQFF.

This chain joins TRBV9 and TRBJ1-2; unclear D gene. V lost 0 bases and J 8 bases, leaving 11 bases between the germline ends. The CDR3 is 13 residues long. Germline CDR1 SGDLS, CDR2 YYNGEE. In DNA, the CDR3 is TGTGCCAGCAGCGTAGTAACCTCGGCCGGCTACACCTTC. It translates to CASSVVTSAGYTF.

The genes are TRBV27 and TRBJ2-7, with D possibly TRBD2 on 5 matching bases. Trimming removed 2 bases at V and 3 bases at J, with 11 bases between. Germline V CDR1 and CDR2: MNHEY, SMNVEV (reference sequence). This CDR3 has 14 amino acids. CDR3 amino acids: CASSLSSANYEQYF. The CDR3 DNA reads as TGTGCCAGCAGTTTAAGTAGCGCGAACTACGAGCAGTACTTC.

J is TRBJ1-1 and V is TRBV5-5; D gene ambiguous. The V end lost 0 bases, the J end lost 1 base, and 10 bases lay between the germline ends. Germline-derived CDR1 and CDR2 are SGHKS and YYEKEE (reference sequence). The CDR3 covers 15 residues. This CDR3 is CASSLVQFPNTEAFF. In DNA form, the CDR3 reads TGTGCCAGCAGCTTGGTACAGTTTCCGAACACTGAAGCTTTCTTT.

A single count supports this clone. The chain links TRBV27 to TRBJ2-1, with D unclear. Germline CDR1 is MNHEY and CDR2 is SMNVEV (reference sequence). This CDR3 contains 15 residues. V lost 5 bases and J lost 0, with 11 bases in between. The CDR3 sequence is CASSQPRSSYNEQFF. The CDR3 coding sequence is TGTGCCAGCAGTCAACCACGTAGCTCCTACAATGAGCAGTTCTTC.

The chain links TRBV7-9 to TRBJ2-1; 10 bases line up with TRBD2. V shed 6 bases and J 10 bases; nucleotides not matched to a gene: 24. The CDR3 length is 19 residues. Germline V gives CDR1 SEHNR, CDR2 FQNEAQ (reference sequence). The CDR3 DNA sequence: TGTGCCAGCAGGCCATCGGGGGTGCTAGCGGGAGTTCCGCAGGGGGAGCAGTTCTTC. Residues: CASRPSGVLAGVPQGEQFF. Variable domain in full (rest from reference TRBV7-9 and TRBJ2-1): DTGVSQNPRHKITKRGQNVTFRCDPISEHNRLYWYRQTLGQGPEFLTYFQNEAQLEKSRLLSDRFSAERPKGSFSTLEIQRTEQGDSAMYLCASRPSGVLAGVPQGEQFFGPGTRLTVL.

The rearrangement uses TRBV7-8 and TRBJ2-3, with TRBD2 as a possible D gene (5 bases). The V end lost 8 bases, the J end lost 5 bases, and 14 bases lay between the germline ends. Germline values: CDR1 SGHVS, CDR2 FQNEAQ. The CDR3 has 13 amino acids. The CDR3 loop is CASLGERKDTQYF. CDR3 nucleotides: TGTGCCAGCTTGGGAGAGCGGAAAGATACGCAGTATTTT.

Worth noting for this clone: Distinct nucleotide sequences in the sample also encode this CDR3. The rearrangement uses TRBV7-9 and TRBJ2-7; D remains ambiguous. Trimming cost V 3 bases and J 6 bases, with 9 bases left between them. The CDR3 consists of 12 residues. The germline CDR1 and CDR2 sequences are SEHNR and FQNEAQ (reference sequence). DNA for the CDR3: TGTGCCAGCAGCTTTGGGGTACGCGAGCAGTACTTC. Protein: CASSFGVREQYF.

The chain employs TRBV29-1 and TRBJ2-2, with TRBD1 matching 7 bases. Germline V CDR1 and CDR2: SQVTM, ANQGSEA. V shed 6 bases, J shed 6 bases, and the junction held 10 bases outside the gene matches. The CDR3 is made up of 14 amino acids. The CDR3 loop is CSVDPTGVPGELFF. The CDR3 nucleotides are TGCAGCGTCGACCCAACAGGGGTGCCCGGGGAGCTGTTTTTT.

The chain carries TRBV10-3 and TRBJ2-1; D gene ambiguous. The ends were cut back, 3 bases at V and 8 bases at J, with 17 bases in the middle. Germline V gene data show CDR1 as ENHRY and CDR2 as SYGVKD. The CDR3 spans 15 residues. The CDR3 coding sequence is TGTGCCATCAGTGAAACGAGTGTACAAAGGGATGAGCAGTTCTTC. It translates to CAISETSVQRDEQFF.

The rearrangement joins TRBV19 to TRBJ2-3, with 12 bases that match TRBD1. Trimming took 3 bases from V and 5 from J; bases not matched to a gene: 3. This CDR3 region has 15 residues. Germline V gene data show CDR1 as LNHDA and CDR2 as SQIVND (reference sequence). For the CDR3, the DNA is TGTGCCAGTAGTATCGGGACAGGGGGCCTAGATACGCAGTATTTT. This gives the protein CASSIGTGGLDTQYF.

This clone showed up just a few times. The rearrangement joins TRBV9 to TRBJ2-2; no firm D call. This CDR3 has 14 amino acids. Germline-derived CDR1 and CDR2 are SGDLS and YYNGEE. With 4 bases removed from V and 0 bases from J, the gap between germline ends came to 7 bases. The DNA for the CDR3 is TGTGCCAGCAGCACCCGAACGAACACCGGGGAGCTGTTTTTT. Protein: CASSTRTNTGELFF.

This rearrangement joins TRBV25-1 to TRBJ1-2; D is possibly TRBD1 (5 bases). Looked up from germline, CDR1 is MGHDK and CDR2 is SYGVNS. V was pared by 8 bases and J by 8 bases, with 18 bases between. CDR3 length: 13 amino acids. The CDR3: CASSTEFLVGYTF. As DNA, the CDR3 is TGTGCCAGCTCGACAGAGTTCCTGGTCGGCTACACCTTC.

J is TRBJ1-5 and V is TRBV4-2; D remains ambiguous. This CDR3 contains 16 residues. V dropped 0 bases and J dropped 1 base, with 10 bases sitting between them. Germline V gives CDR1 LGHNA, CDR2 YNFKEQ. CDR3: CASSQDLDGSNQPQHF. CDR3 bases: TGTGCCAGCAGCCAAGATCTTGATGGGAGCAATCAGCCCCAGCATTTT.

The chain is built from TRBV13 and TRBJ2-3, with D unresolved. CDR1 and CDR2 from the germline V gene are PRHDT and FYEKMQ (reference sequence). The CDR3 is 14 residues long. V gave up 4 bases and J gave up 0 bases, with 8 bases separating them. The CDR3: CASSSRTSTDTQYF. CDR3 DNA sequence: TGTGCCAGCAGCTCTAGGACGAGCACAGATACGCAGTATTTT. The entire variable domain, with the rest obtained from reference TRBV13 and TRBJ2-3, is as follows: AAGVIQSPRHLIKEKRETATLKCYPIPRHDTVYWYQQGPGQDPQFLISFYEKMQSDKGSIPDRFSAQQFSDYHSELNMSSLELGDSALYFCASSSRTSTDTQYFGPGTRLTVL.

This chain joins TRBV5-1 and TRBJ2-7; the D is unclear. This CDR3 contains 14 residues. CDR1 and CDR2 (germline): SGHRS, YFSETQ. V lost 5 bases and J 2 bases, leaving 14 bases between the germline ends. DNA of the CDR3: TGCGCCAGCAGGACGGGCACCACACCCTACGAGCAGTACTTC. This translates into CASRTGTTPYEQYF.

As to this clone: Other DNA sequences in this sample translate to the same CDR3. The chain recombines TRBV4-1 with TRBJ1-1; D is perhaps TRBD1 (5 bases). Germline values: CDR1 MGHRA, CDR2 YSYEKL. This CDR3 contains 14 residues. Deletions cut 1 base from V and 4 bases from J, with 10 bases between. Written as DNA, the CDR3 is TGCGCCAGCAGCCAAGGGGGTGGGGGCACTGAAGCTTTCTTT. Translating gives CASSQGGGGTEAFF.

This clone was seen just once. The genes are TRBV4-3 and TRBJ1-1; TRBD1 matches at 7 bases. This CDR3 comprises 14 residues. Germline CDR1 is LGHNA and CDR2 is YSLEER. Germline trimming cut 4 bases from V and 5 bases from J; bases unmatched to any gene: 7. The chain's CDR3 is CASSPGQVWTEAFF. In DNA form, the CDR3 reads TGCGCCAGCAGCCCCGGACAGGTTTGGACTGAAGCTTTCTTT.

This chain connects TRBV2 to TRBJ1-1; maybe TRBD1 (5 bases). V was cut by 11 bases and J by 1 base, with 11 bases left in between. CDR3 length: 12 residues. CDR1 is SNHLY and CDR2 is FYNNEI in the germline V gene. CDR3 protein: CASRGGNTEAFF. The CDR3 DNA is TGTGCCTCCCGGGGGGGGAACACTGAAGCTTTCTTT.

The chain uses TRBV9 and TRBJ2-2, with D possibly TRBD2 on 7 matching bases. Germline loops: CDR1 SGDLS, CDR2 YYNGEE. The CDR3 is 17 amino acids. Trimming removed 1 base at V and 7 bases at J, with 20 bases between. The CDR3 region is CASSVPYGGGANGELFF. DNA of the CDR3: TGTGCCAGCAGCGTACCCTACGGAGGGGGGGCAAACGGGGAGCTGTTTTTT.

The chain has TRBV4-3 and TRBJ1-2; TRBD1 aligns across 9 bases. Looked up from germline, CDR1 is LGHNA and CDR2 is YSLEER. V lost 5 bases, J lost 1 base, and 5 bases stayed unmatched. CDR3 size: 15 residues. The CDR3 nucleotides read TGCGCCAGCAGCTGGACAGGGGAGAATAACTATGGCTACACCTTC. It codes for CASSWTGENNYGYTF.

V usage is TRBV27 and J usage is TRBJ2-7; D is ambiguous. There are 14 residues in the CDR3. V dropped 4 bases and J dropped 4 bases, with 14 bases sitting between them. Germline V gene data show CDR1 as MNHEY and CDR2 as SMNVEV (reference sequence). Here the CDR3 reads CASSSPRDGYEQYF. CDR3 nucleotides: TGTGCCAGCAGTTCCCCTCGTGACGGTTACGAGCAGTACTTC.

V usage is TRBV5-1 and J usage is TRBJ2-7; D gene unclear. Between the trimmed V and J ends, which lost 6 bases and 3 bases, there was a span of 13 bases. CDR1 and CDR2 (germline): SGHRS, YFSETQ. The CDR3 contains 13 residues. CDR3 DNA sequence: TGCGCCAGCACGTCGAATGATGTCTACGAGCAGTACTTC. Translation gives CASTSNDVYEQYF.

This sequence joins TRBV5-4 and TRBJ1-1; D remains unclear. Trimming stripped 3 bases from V and 0 bases from J, with 6 bases between. In germline, CDR1 is SGHNT, CDR2 YYREEE (reference sequence). The CDR3 contains 13 residues. The CDR3 DNA reads TGTGCCAGCAGCTACGATTTGAACACTGAAGCTTTCTTT. Protein product: CASSYDLNTEAFF.

The chain has TRBV9 and TRBJ2-7; 11 bases map to TRBD2. This CDR3 is 16 amino acids long. The V and J ends lost 3 bases and 5 bases, in that order; junction bases with no gene match: 10. Germline V gives CDR1 SGDLS, CDR2 YYNGEE. The CDR3 nucleotides are TGTGCCAGCAGCGCCTCAATAGCGGGAGGGCCACACGAGCAGTACTTC. It specifies CASSASIAGGPHEQYF.

This clone was seen just once. This sequence joins TRBV7-7 and TRBJ2-2; no definite D call. CDR1 and CDR2 (germline): SSHAT, FNYEAQ (reference sequence). This CDR3 has 12 residues. Between the trimmed V and J ends, which lost 10 bases and 3 bases, there was a span of 9 bases. The CDR3 sequence is CAMRLDTGELFF. Here the CDR3 DNA reads TGTGCCATGCGCCTGGACACCGGGGAGCTGTTTTTT.